The clone carrying this TCR beta chain came up many times. Its specificity is not known. CDR1 and CDR2 from the germline V gene are SGHAT and FQNNGV. The CDR3 is made up of 15 amino acids. Trimming took 4 bases from V and 2 from J, leaving 15 bases between them. TCRdb ran MiXCR on the 5' RACE reads and lists one entry per CDR3 protein. Of some 1,600,000 distinct CDR3 sequences in the sample, about 32% were seen once. The sample originates from a study of identical twins. Overall study findings and caveats: Sequences that were beta out-of-frame showed weaker excess twin sharing. The models gave estimates that fell short of the out-of-frame TCR alpha sharing seen in monozygotic twins. While abundant cord blood beta clonotypes carried fewer insertions, memory repertoires showed no such pattern. The authors drew conclusions from cross-sectional statistical analysis rather than following the same donors.

The TCR comes from a newborn girl in good health. Sequenced sample: cord blood. V gene TRBV11-2 combines with J gene TRBJ2-7; D tentatively fits TRBD1 or TRBD2 (5 bases each). In nucleotides, the CDR3 is TGTGCCAGCAGCTCCATCCGGGACGGAACCTACGAGCAGTACTTC. This gives the protein CASSSIRDGTYEQYF.